Listed below are T cell receptor beta chains from one sample, sequenced in a study of CD8+ T cells in alopecia areata. Measured with immunoSEQ multiplex PCR; TCRdb has only the in-frame clones, and not every one. The sample holds some 150,000 clones; 85% to 90% are singletons and the top ten take less than 15%. Sample: CD8+ T cells sorted from blood, taken at week 4, from a patient treated with tofacitinib. The origin of the receptors is a human donor with alopecia areata. Both conserved end residues are part of each CDR3. D genes are given only for firm matches. Some rows have no size entry. The others give once, few or many, or a class for an expanded clone.

J gene	V gene	D gene	clone size	CDR3 DNA	CDR3 protein
TRBJ2-1	TRBV29-1	TRBD1	-	TGCAGCGCGGACAGGGTCAATGAGCAGTTCTTC	CSADRVNEQFF
TRBJ1-4	TRBV7-9	-	-	TGTGCCAGCAGCCTTGGCCCGAATGAAAAACTGTTTTTT	CASSLGPNEKLFF
TRBJ2-1	TRBV6-4	TRBD2	medium-sized	TGTGCCAGCAGTGACTCGACTAGCGGGAGCAATGAGCAGTTCTTC	CASSDSTSGSNEQFF
TRBJ1-1	TRBV13	-	-	TGTGCCAGCAGCTCACCGTTCTCAGGAGGCACTGAAGCTTTCTTT	CASSSPFSGGTEAFF
TRBJ2-7	TRBV4-1	TRBD1	few	TGCGCCAGTGGGACAGCCCTCTCCTACGAGCAGTACTTC	CASGTALSYEQYF
TRBJ2-7	TRBV29-1	-	-	TGCAGCGTGGGGGGGACAAATTGGGACGAGCAGTACTTC	CSVGGTNWDEQYF
TRBJ1-5	TRBV27	-	-	TGTGCCAGCAGTATTAGCAATCAGCCCCAGCATTTT	CASSISNQPQHF
TRBJ2-2	TRBV4-1	-	-	TGCGCCAGCAGCCAAGGAGGAGAGGGCACCGGGGAGCTGTTTTTT	CASSQGGEGTGELFF
TRBJ2-7	TRBV7-2	TRBD1	-	TGTGCCAGCAGCCCAATGTGGGACAGGGGGTACGAGCAGTACTTC	CASSPMWDRGYEQYF
TRBJ2-7	TRBV10-1	-	-	TGCGCCAGCAGTGAGTCATTGAGTGACGAGCAGTACTTC	CASSESLSDEQYF
TRBJ2-1	TRBV29-1	TRBD2	-	TGCAGCGTTGAGGGCGCTAGCGGGAGGGTCAATGAGCAGTTCTTC	CSVEGASGRVNEQFF
TRBJ2-2	TRBV25-1	-	-	TGTGCCAGCAGTGAATATGCCAGAGCGAACACCGGGGAGCTGTTTTTT	CASSEYARANTGELFF
TRBJ2-1	TRBV27	-	-	TGTGCCAGCAGTTCTCCTAACAATGAGCAGTTCTTC	CASSSPNNEQFF
TRBJ2-2	TRBV6-4	-	-	TGTGCCAGCAGTGACGAGGAGGACACCGGGGAGCTGTTTTTT	CASSDEEDTGELFF
TRBJ2-7	TRBV7-2	TRBD1	-	TGTGCCAGCAGCCCGACCCTCGACAGGGGAGTTGACGAGCAGTACTTC	CASSPTLDRGVDEQYF
TRBJ2-7	TRBV29-1	TRBD1	-	TGCAGCGTTGAAGCCGGACAGGGGTCCTACGAGCAGTACTTC	CSVEAGQGSYEQYF
TRBJ2-2	TRBV7-8	TRBD1	few	TGTGCCAGCAGCTTGGTGACAGGGACCCTGAACACCGGGGAGCTGTTTTTT	CASSLVTGTLNTGELFF
TRBJ1-1	TRBV7-9	-	once	TGTGCCAGCAGCCTCGCCAAAGACAGCTTTGGCACTGAAGCTTTCTTT	CASSLAKDSFGTEAFF
TRBJ2-3	TRBV7-9	-	-	TGTGCCAGCAGCCCTACGGGAACAGGAGGACCCCATAGCACAGATACGCAGTATTTT	CASSPTGTGGPHSTDTQYF
TRBJ1-1	TRBV10-2	-	few	TGCGCCAGCAGTTTTGGGGCTGAAGCTTTCTTT	CASSFGAEAFF
TRBJ1-1	TRBV7-9	-	-	TGTGCCAGCAGCACAGGGTTCGGTCTGAACACTGAAGCTTTCTTT	CASSTGFGLNTEAFF
TRBJ2-3	TRBV6-5	-	-	TGTGCCAGCAGTTACTCGAGGACCTCTACCACAGATACGCAGTATTTT	CASSYSRTSTTDTQYF
TRBJ2-7	TRBV27	TRBD1	once	TGTGCCAGCAGTTTTACAGCAGGGGACAGCTTCTACGAGCAGTACTTC	CASSFTAGDSFYEQYF
TRBJ2-7	TRBV5-4	TRBD2	-	TGTGCCAGCAGCTACGGGACTAGCGGATCCTACGAGCAGTACTTC	CASSYGTSGSYEQYF
TRBJ2-5	TRBV5-1	TRBD1	-	TGCGCCAGCAGCTCCTGGGACAGGCAAGAGACCCAGTACTTC	CASSSWDRQETQYF
TRBJ2-1	TRBV11-2	-	-	TGTGCCAGCAGCTTAGGGACTACCGGGAGAGCCAATGAGCAGTTCTTC	CASSLGTTGRANEQFF
TRBJ2-1	TRBV7-9	-	-	TGTGCCAGCAGCTCCCAGCAGTTCTTC	CASSSQQFF